One and the same sample provided the 23 T cell receptor beta chains below, sequenced in a study of blood T cell repertoires in COVID-19 (dated by TCRdb to the early 2020s). The library was obtained by the immunoSEQ multiplex PCR assay. TCRdb provides this immuneACCESS table in a form limited to in-frame rearrangements. Some clones are lacking; in checked studies, under half of them reflect an unresolved V gene, and why the rest are absent is not known. Counted in this sample were 200,000 to 250,000 clones; 90% of them appeared once. More than 13% of the sample is in the top ten clones. Sample: PBMCs or T cells enriched from blood (not recorded which). The source is a young man who had been exposed to COVID-19.

V and J are TRBV5-5 and TRBJ1-1; tentatively, D is TRBD1 (6 bases). Germline V gene lookup returns CDR1 SGHKS and CDR2 YYEKEE (reference sequence). The V and J ends lost 1 base and 1 base respectively, with 8 bases between them. The CDR3 spans 14 residues. The CDR3 DNA reads TGTGCCAGCAGCTTGCAGGGGCGGAACACTGAAGCTTTCTTT. Translating it yields CASSLQGRNTEAFF.

This rearrangement joins TRBV5-4 to TRBJ2-7, with 7 bases lining up with TRBD1. CDR1 and CDR2 (germline): SGHNT, YYREEE (reference sequence). The V and J ends lost 0 bases and 3 bases, in that order; junction bases with no gene match: 3. The CDR3 spans 14 residues. CDR3 nucleotide sequence: TGTGCCAGCAGCTTGGGACAGGGAGTCTACGAGCAGTACTTC. This encodes CASSLGQGVYEQYF.

The genes are TRBV5-1 and TRBJ2-5; 9 bases agree with TRBD2. V trimming: 7 bases; J trimming: 1 base; junction bases outside the gene matches: 2. CDR1 is SGHRS and CDR2 is YFSETQ in the germline V gene. The CDR3 is made up of 13 amino acids. CDR3 region: CASSSGAQETQYF. CDR3 in DNA: TGCGCCAGCTCTAGCGGGGCCCAAGAGACCCAGTACTTC. Full variable domain (missing parts from reference TRBV5-1 and TRBJ2-5): KAGVTQTPRYLIKTRGQQVTLSCSPISGHRSVSWYQQTPGQGLQFLFEYFSETQRNKGNFPGRFSGRQFSNSRSEMNVSTLELGDSALYLCASSSGAQETQYFGPGTRLLVL.

The V and J genes are TRBV7-9 and TRBJ1-2; D might be TRBD1 (5 bases). V was pared by 2 bases and J by 2 bases, with 9 bases between. Looked up from germline, CDR1 is SEHNR and CDR2 is FQNEAQ (reference sequence). CDR3 size: 14 residues. The DNA for the CDR3 is TGTGCCAGCAGCTTATTAGGGGTAAACTATGGCTACACCTTC. It translates to CASSLLGVNYGYTF.

This clone was picked up one time. This chain joins TRBV9 and TRBJ1-6, with TRBD1 identical over 9 bases. Unmatched junction bases numbered 5, after V lost 3 bases and J lost 7 bases. Germline CDR1 SGDLS, CDR2 YYNGEE. This CDR3 spans 15 amino acids. CDR3 region: CASSGTGQGNSPLHF. The CDR3 coding sequence is TGTGCCAGCAGCGGTACTGGACAGGGGAATTCACCCCTCCACTTT.

The chain employs TRBV3-1 (or the pseudogene TRBV3-2) and TRBJ1-1; 9 nucleotides line up with TRBD1. Trimming cost V 0 bases and J 4 bases; bases outside gene matches: 3. The germline V gene encodes CDR1 LGHDT and CDR2 YNNKEL (reference sequence). The CDR3 is made up of 15 amino acids. Here the CDR3 DNA reads TGTGCCAGCAGCCAAGATTGGGGACAGGGCACTGAAGCTTTCTTT. This sequence encodes CASSQDWGQGTEAFF.

This clone came up once. The chain couples TRBV19 to TRBJ2-4; TRBD1 matches 9 bases. The ends lost 7 bases at V and 7 bases at J; junction bases unmatched: 8. In germline, CDR1 is LNHDA, CDR2 SQIVND (reference sequence). The CDR3 has 14 residues. As DNA, the CDR3 is TGTGCCAGTATGGGACAGGGAGATTGGAACATTCAGTACTTC. Protein product: CASMGQGDWNIQYF.

CDR3 region: CASSLWASGTTDTQYF. Written as DNA, the CDR3 is TGTGCCAGCAGTTTATGGGCTAGCGGGACCACAGATACGCAGTATTTT. This chain joins TRBV27 and TRBJ2-3, with 9 positions matching TRBD2. The germline V gene encodes CDR1 MNHEY and CDR2 SMNVEV (reference sequence). The CDR3 runs to 16 residues. V was clipped by 1 base and J by 2 bases; unmatched bases: 4.

This chain uses TRBV11-2 with TRBJ2-3, with a weak D call TRBD2 (7 bases). V gave up 5 bases and J gave up 4 bases, with 25 bases separating them. The germline V gene has CDR1 SGHAT and CDR2 FQNNGV. This CDR3 region has 18 residues. The CDR3 loop is CASSPLGRGLHRADTQYF. The CDR3 coding sequence is TGTGCCAGCAGCCCGCTCGGGCGGGGGCTACACCGGGCAGATACGCAGTATTTT.

V gene TRBV5-1 combines with J gene TRBJ2-5, with 12 bases matching TRBD2. This CDR3 is 15 amino acids long. The germline CDR1 and CDR2 sequences are SGHRS and YFSETQ. Trimming removed 3 bases from V and 3 bases from J; junction bases left unmatched: 3. The CDR3, as DNA: TGCGCCAGCAGCTCTAGCGGGGGGGCTAAAGAGACCCAGTACTTC. It specifies CASSSSGGAKETQYF.

This clone was seen more than once but under ten times. This chain uses TRBV4-2 with TRBJ1-6; no definite D call. This CDR3 region has 14 residues. With 3 bases removed from V and 7 bases from J, the gap between germline ends came to 10 bases. Germline values: CDR1 LGHNA, CDR2 YNFKEQ. CDR3 sequence (DNA): TGTGCCAGCAGCCAGGCACGGGAAAATTCACCCCTCCACTTT. It yields the protein CASSQARENSPLHF.

The rearrangement joins TRBV23-1 to TRBJ1-4; tentative D call: TRBD1 (5 bases). TRBV23-1 is an open reading frame whose function is uncertain. The V end lost 4 bases, the J end lost 1 base, and 10 bases lay between the germline ends. The CDR3 has 15 amino acids. In DNA form, the CDR3 reads TGCGCCAGCAGTCCTCGGGGGGAAACTAATGAAAAACTGTTTTTT. Translating it yields CASSPRGETNEKLFF.

This clone was counted once. The chain combines TRBV6-5 with TRBJ1-5; 7 positions match TRBD1. V was pared by 11 bases and J by 4 bases, with 8 bases of the junction left unmatched. The CDR3 loop spans 13 amino acids. The germline V gene has CDR1 MNHEY and CDR2 SVGAGI. CDR3 bases: TGTGCCTCCCGACAGGGCTCTAATCAGCCCCAGCATTTT. Encoded protein: CASRQGSNQPQHF.

The chain is built from TRBV15 and TRBJ1-3; maybe TRBD1 (5 bases). The length of the CDR3 is 16 residues. The V gene's germline CDR1 is LNHNV and CDR2 YYDKDF (reference sequence). V was clipped by 2 bases and J by 1 base, with 12 bases between them. CDR3 amino acids: CATSRSRPGSGNTIYF. Here the CDR3 DNA reads TGTGCCACCAGCAGATCCCGGCCAGGGTCTGGAAACACCATATATTTT.

This chain connects TRBV14 to TRBJ2-6; the D gene is possibly TRBD1 (6 bases). Trimming removed 1 base at V and 3 bases at J, with 22 bases between. Germline lookup yields CDR1 SGHDN and CDR2 FVKESK. The CDR3 loop spans 20 amino acids. Written as DNA, the CDR3 is TGTGCCAGCAGCCAAGTACCCCCACAGGGAACCCCGGTTGGGGCCAACGTCCTGACTTTC. Translation gives CASSQVPPQGTPVGANVLTF.

The chain has TRBV4-1 and TRBJ1-5; D is ambiguous. This CDR3 has 14 residues. V gave up 1 base and J gave up 5 bases, with 9 bases separating them. Germline-derived CDR1 and CDR2 are MGHRA and YSYEKL. This CDR3 reads CASSQGVGDQPQHF. DNA of the CDR3: TGCGCCAGCAGCCAAGGGGTGGGCGATCAGCCCCAGCATTTT.

The V and J genes are TRBV9 and TRBJ2-1, with TRBD1 identical over 7 bases. This CDR3 is 15 amino acids long. V gave up 5 bases and J gave up 8 bases; unmatched junction bases: 13. Germline assignment: CDR1 SGDLS and CDR2 YYNGEE. DNA of the CDR3: TGTGCCAGCAGTGAACAGGGGCGGTTGATAGATGAGCAGTTCTTC. Protein product: CASSEQGRLIDEQFF. Full variable domain (outside the CDR3, taken from reference TRBV9 and TRBJ2-1): DSGVTQTPKHLITATGQRVTLRCSPRSGDLSVYWYQQSLDQGLQFLIQYYNGEERAKGNILERFSAQQFPDLHSELNLSSLELGDSALYFCASSEQGRLIDEQFFGPGTRLTVL.

The chain employs TRBV7-9 and TRBJ1-1; tentatively, D is TRBD1 (6 bases). The germline V and J ends were trimmed by 1 base and 11 bases, with 11 bases remaining between them. The CDR3 runs 12 residues. Germline V gives CDR1 SEHNR, CDR2 FQNEAQ (reference sequence). CDR3 sequence reads: CASSLEDRTAFF. As DNA, the CDR3 is TGTGCCAGCAGCTTAGAAGACAGGACGGCTTTCTTT.

The chain couples TRBV9 to TRBJ1-2, with 7 bases matching TRBD1. CDR3 size: 14 residues. The V gene end was trimmed by 2 bases and the J gene end by 6 bases; junction bases not matched to a gene: 7. From germline, CDR1 is SGDLS and CDR2 YYNGEE. The CDR3, as DNA: TGTGCCAGCAGCGTCCTGACAGGGCGGGATGGCTACACCTTC. Protein product: CASSVLTGRDGYTF.

This clone was detected once. The chain joins TRBV4-1 to TRBJ2-7; no clear D. CDR1 and CDR2 (germline): MGHRA, YSYEKL. The CDR3 sequence is 14 residues long. V dropped 0 bases and J dropped 7 bases, with 13 bases sitting between them. CDR3 DNA sequence: TGCGCCAGCAGCCAAGATCCCTCCCTTTTTGAGCAGTACTTC. Translating gives CASSQDPSLFEQYF.

The J gene is TRBJ1-1, the V gene TRBV21-1; the D call of TRBD1 is as the table states it, not checked on the DNA. TRBV21-1 is recorded as a pseudogene. The CDR3 consists of 15 residues. In DNA, the CDR3 is TGTGCCAGCAGCAGCGACCAGGTCACCTTCGACGTTGCTTTCTTT. Residues: CASSSDQVTFDVAFF.

The chain has TRBV18 and TRBJ1-3; the match to TRBD1 covers 7 bases. There are 16 residues in the CDR3. J lost 4 bases, V lost 3 bases, and 9 bases had no gene match. Germline V lookup: CDR1 KGHSH, CDR2 LQKENI. CDR3 nucleotides: TGTGCCAGCTCACCCAATCCGACAGGGAACGGAAACACCATATATTTT. Translated, it gives CASSPNPTGNGNTIYF. Based on the CDR3 plus reference TRBV18 and TRBJ1-3, the full variable domain is NAGVMQNPRHLVRRRGQEARLRCSPMKGHSHVYWYRQLPEEGLKFMVYLQKENIIDESGMPKERFSAEFPKEGPSILRIQQVVRGDSAAYFCASSPNPTGNGNTIYFGEGSWLTVV.

The chain uses TRBV3-1 (or the pseudogene TRBV3-2) and TRBJ1-6, with D unresolved. CDR3 length equals 15 residues. Germline CDR1 reads LGHDT; CDR2 reads YNNKEL (reference sequence). Trimming took off 4 bases at V and 8 bases at J, with 15 bases between the two ends. In DNA form, the CDR3 reads TGTGCCAGCAGCCTCCGAAACGCCGGGGATTCACCCCTCCACTTT. It is translated as CASSLRNAGDSPLHF.